Below, 12 T cell receptor beta chains from the same sample are listed, as sequenced in a study of cytomegalovirus exposure and HLA in healthy donors. With 60 Vbeta and 13 Jbeta primers, the PCR was carried out. The protocol was immunoSEQ multiplex PCR, while the TCRdb copy is restricted to in-frame clones and leaves out a portion. This table holds about 200,000 clones, about 81% found once. Source material: PBMCs. The receptor set was obtained from a man aged 18 to 29 in good health and CMV-seronegative.

V gene TRBV5-1 combines with J gene TRBJ1-1; possible D gene TRBD1, 5 bases. CDR1 and CDR2 from the germline V gene are SGHRS and YFSETQ. The CDR3 is 13 residues long. V was pared by 3 bases and J by 1 base, with 7 bases between. Written as DNA, the CDR3 is TGCGCCAGCAGCTCCGGACAGAACACTGAAGCTTTCTTT. Encoded protein: CASSSGQNTEAFF. Looking up the rest from reference TRBV5-1 and TRBJ1-1 gives the full variable domain: KAGVTQTPRYLIKTRGQQVTLSCSPISGHRSVSWYQQTPGQGLQFLFEYFSETQRNKGNFPGRFSGRQFSNSRSEMNVSTLELGDSALYLCASSSGQNTEAFFGQGTRLTVV.

V and J are TRBV28 and TRBJ2-1; D possibly corresponds to TRBD1 (5 bases). From germline, CDR1 is MDHEN and CDR2 SYDVKM. V was pared by 2 bases and J by 8 bases, with 22 bases between. The CDR3 has 17 amino acids. This CDR3 reads CASSLQGRVLVNDEQFF. CDR3 sequence (DNA): TGTGCCAGCAGTTTACAGGGCAGGGTCCTAGTAAACGATGAGCAGTTCTTC.

This sequence joins TRBV7-9 and TRBJ2-5; 12 bases are shared with TRBD2. Germline values: CDR1 SEHNR, CDR2 FQNEAQ (reference sequence). This CDR3 has 17 amino acids. V was clipped by 1 base and J by 2 bases; unmatched bases: 5. CDR3 DNA sequence: TGTGCCAGCAGCTTAGGGAGGACTAGCGGGACGCAAGAGACCCAGTACTTC. It encodes CASSLGRTSGTQETQYF. The entire variable domain, with the rest obtained from reference TRBV7-9 and TRBJ2-5, is as follows: DTGVSQNPRHKITKRGQNVTFRCDPISEHNRLYWYRQTLGQGPEFLTYFQNEAQLEKSRLLSDRFSAERPKGSFSTLEIQRTEQGDSAMYLCASSLGRTSGTQETQYFGPGTRLLVL.

This chain uses TRBV7-9 with TRBJ1-1; weak D call: TRBD1 (6 bases). V was pared by 4 bases and J by 4 bases, with 13 bases between. The germline V gene has CDR1 SEHNR and CDR2 FQNEAQ (reference sequence). This CDR3 has 14 amino acids. Written as DNA, the CDR3 is TGTGCCAGCAGCTCCAGACAAGGGGGCACTGAAGCTTTCTTT. This encodes CASSSRQGGTEAFF.

V usage is TRBV7-9 and J usage is TRBJ1-1; 7 bases map to TRBD1. The CDR3 has 15 amino acids. The germline V gene has CDR1 SEHNR and CDR2 FQNEAQ (reference sequence). J was trimmed by 1 base and V by 5 bases; bases with no gene match: 7. CDR3 in DNA: TGTGCCAGCAGCGGAACAGGGGCAGGGAACACTGAAGCTTTCTTT. Amino acids: CASSGTGAGNTEAFF.

J is TRBJ2-7 and V is TRBV11-2, with 7 bases that match TRBD2. V trimming: 5 bases; J trimming: 0 bases; junction bases outside the gene matches: 7. Germline V gene sequence: CDR1 SGHAT, CDR2 FQNNGV. The CDR3 has 15 residues. The CDR3 DNA reads TGTGCCAGCAGCCGATTCAGCGGGGCCTCCTACGAGCAGTACTTC. This encodes CASSRFSGASYEQYF. The whole variable domain, filled in from reference TRBV11-2 and TRBJ2-7, reads EAGVAQSPRYKIIEKRQSVAFWCNPISGHATLYWYQQILGQGPKLLIQFQNNGVVDDSQLPKDRFSAERLKGVDSTLKIQPAKLEDSAVYLCASSRFSGASYEQYFGPGTRLTVT.

This chain connects TRBV5-8 to TRBJ1-5, with D perhaps TRBD1 (5 bases). V was cut by 2 bases and J by 1 base, with 13 bases left in between. The germline V gene encodes CDR1 SGHTS and CDR2 YDEGEE. This CDR3 has 16 amino acids. This CDR3 is CASSFGSGWSNQPQHF. In DNA form, the CDR3 reads TGTGCCAGCAGCTTCGGATCAGGGTGGAGCAATCAGCCCCAGCATTTT.

The J gene is TRBJ2-1, the V gene TRBV10-3, with TRBD1 matching over 8 bases. Germline loops: CDR1 ENHRY, CDR2 SYGVKD. There are 16 residues in the CDR3. The V segment lost 5 bases and the J segment 0 bases; nucleotides outside the gene matches: 6. CDR3: CAISKTGANSYNEQFF. The CDR3 region has the DNA TGTGCCATCAGTAAGACAGGGGCGAACTCCTACAATGAGCAGTTCTTC.

The chain has TRBV5-1 and TRBJ1-1; D remains ambiguous. Germline loops: CDR1 SGHRS, CDR2 YFSETQ. V was pared by 2 bases and J by 5 bases, with 7 bases between. The CDR3 consists of 12 residues. The CDR3 sequence: CASSFRGTEAFF. The DNA of the CDR3 is TGCGCCAGCAGCTTCCGAGGGACTGAAGCTTTCTTT.

The chain is built from TRBV7-9 and TRBJ2-2, with D maybe TRBD2 (5 bases). CDR3 length: 15 residues. CDR1 is SEHNR and CDR2 is FQNEAQ in the germline V gene (reference sequence). Trimming left V 4 bases short and J 4 bases short, with 13 bases between. As DNA, the CDR3 is TGTGCCAGCAGCTCAATAGGACTGGGCACCGGGGAGCTGTTTTTT. It specifies CASSSIGLGTGELFF.

Concerning this clone itself: The DNA is omitted, as the CDR3 cannot be located on it reliably, and the CDR3 follows TCRdb's listing. The chain uses TRBV6-5 and TRBJ2-4; TRBD2, the D gene given by the table, was not confirmed from the DNA. Germline V gene lookup returns CDR1 MNHEY and CDR2 SVGAGI. The length of the CDR3 is 11 amino acids, counting both ends. The CDR3 sequence is CASWGGGNRYF.

This chain connects TRBV14 to TRBJ2-7; 7 bases agree with TRBD1. The ends lost 2 bases at V and 1 base at J; junction bases unmatched: 5. The CDR3 totals 15 residues. Germline values: CDR1 SGHDN, CDR2 FVKESK. CDR3 loop: CASSQTYRGSYEQYF. As DNA, the CDR3 is TGTGCCAGCAGCCAAACCTACAGGGGATCCTACGAGCAGTACTTC.